What follows describes a single T cell receptor beta chain. The antigen this receptor binds is unknown. Qualities for individual bases were not recorded, and no much larger clone is one base off. This entry belongs to a study of patients and donors after allogeneic stem cell transplantation (dated by TCRdb to the early 2020s). The protocol used for the library was RT-PCR. Sequencing was performed on a NextSeq 550. Starting from the raw public reads, TCRdb applied fastp trimming at Q25, assembled clones with MiXCR and retained in-frame beta chains. Identical CDR3 protein sequences are pooled into one entry, listed with their most common genes and DNA. In this sample the table shows some 960,000 distinct CDR3 sequences, roughly 18% of which occur a single time. The ten most abundant clones make up 6% of the sample. Sequenced: blood, either unsorted or a sorted T cell fraction (not recorded which). This TCR was recovered from a human donor who was either an allogeneic HSCT recipient or a stem cell or donor lymphocyte infusion donor (not recorded which). It is not recorded whose cells these are; they may come from a transplant donor.

The CDR3 reads as follows: CASSPRGQQPNYGYTF. The DNA is TGTGCCAGCTCACCACGCGGACAGCAGCCCAACTATGGCTACACCTTC. This receptor chain uses TRBV18 and TRBJ1-2; 6 matching bases give a weak D call of TRBD1. Based on the germline V gene, the CDR1 and CDR2 sequences are KGHSH and LQKENI. V sheds 1 base and J sheds 2 bases, leaving 14 bases between their ends. Counted from cysteine to phenylalanine, this CDR3 has 16 amino acids. Only the CDR3 DNA stays, 48 bases, in frame from base 1.